The clone carrying this TCR beta chain rates as medium-sized. The antigen remains unidentified. The germline CDR1 and CDR2 sequences are DFQATT and SNEGSKA (reference sequence). Trimming took 2 bases from V and 6 from J; bases not matched to a gene: 8. The CDR3 runs to 15 residues. Using approximately 15 ng of total RNA, TCR libraries were made with the QIAseq Immune Repertoire TCR panel. Each CDR3 protein gets one entry after TCRdb re-called the reads with MiXCR. The table has approximately 500 distinct CDR3 sequences, roughly 8% seen once. The sample belongs to a study of circulating CD8 cells and anti-PD-1 response in melanoma. Across the study: Response groups: complete/partial responders versus stable/progressive non-responders.

Study-level findings and limits: Generally, no replicate experiments were performed.

Sorting of live CD3+CD8+TCRalphabeta+ cells by PD-1 and/or TIGIT gave four subsets. The clonotype originates from a human donor with melanoma. The V gene is TRBV20-1, the J gene TRBJ2-1, with TRBD2 identical over 9 bases. The sample consisted of CD8+ T cells from PBMCs, taken at baseline or after one month of anti-PD-1 therapy (not recorded which). The CDR3 region is CSARTREGLSNEQFF. The CDR3, as DNA: TGCAGTGCTAGAACGCGGGAGGGACTGTCCAATGAGCAGTTCTTC.